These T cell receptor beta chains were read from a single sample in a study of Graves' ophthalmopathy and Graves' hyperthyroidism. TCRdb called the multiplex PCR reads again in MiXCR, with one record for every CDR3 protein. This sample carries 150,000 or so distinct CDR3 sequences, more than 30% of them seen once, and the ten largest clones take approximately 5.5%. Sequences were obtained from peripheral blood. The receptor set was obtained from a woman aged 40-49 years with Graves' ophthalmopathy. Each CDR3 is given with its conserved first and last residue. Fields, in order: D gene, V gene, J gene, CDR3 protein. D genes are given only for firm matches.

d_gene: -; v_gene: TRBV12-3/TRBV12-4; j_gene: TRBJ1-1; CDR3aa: CASSRFRGNTEAFF
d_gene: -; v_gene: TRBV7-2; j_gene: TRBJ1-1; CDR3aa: CASSRNSNTEAFF
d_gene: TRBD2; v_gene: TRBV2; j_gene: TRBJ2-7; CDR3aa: CASSGPGLAGDSYEQYF
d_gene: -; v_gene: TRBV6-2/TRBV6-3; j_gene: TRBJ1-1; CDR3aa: CASSDGGQAFF
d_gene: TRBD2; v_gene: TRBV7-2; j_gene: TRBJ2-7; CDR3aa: CASSSTSVYEQYF
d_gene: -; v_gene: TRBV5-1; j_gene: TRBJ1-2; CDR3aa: CASSLVSNYGYTF
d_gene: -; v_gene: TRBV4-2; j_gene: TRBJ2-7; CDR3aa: CASSHLLLRAVGTAAYEQYF
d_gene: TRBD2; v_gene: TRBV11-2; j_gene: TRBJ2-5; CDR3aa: CASSSERGGETQYF
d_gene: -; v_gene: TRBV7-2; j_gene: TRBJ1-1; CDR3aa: CASSLFRMGTEAFF
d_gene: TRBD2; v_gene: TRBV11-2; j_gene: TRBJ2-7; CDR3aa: CASSLGLAGVTYEQYF
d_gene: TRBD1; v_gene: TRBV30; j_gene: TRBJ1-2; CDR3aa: CAWNSRTGDGYTF
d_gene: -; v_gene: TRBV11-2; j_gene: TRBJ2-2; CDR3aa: CASSSQEWMVNTGELFF
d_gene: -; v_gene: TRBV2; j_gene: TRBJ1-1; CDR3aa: CASNVWADAEAFF
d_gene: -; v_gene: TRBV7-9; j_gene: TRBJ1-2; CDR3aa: CASSLRDSFSSGYTF
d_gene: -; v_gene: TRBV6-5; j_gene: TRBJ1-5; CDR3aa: CASSYSGGNQPQHF
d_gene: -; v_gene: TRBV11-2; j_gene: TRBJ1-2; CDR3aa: CASSLGGINYGYTF
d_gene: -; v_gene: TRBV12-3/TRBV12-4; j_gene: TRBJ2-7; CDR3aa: CASSPGSTYEQYF
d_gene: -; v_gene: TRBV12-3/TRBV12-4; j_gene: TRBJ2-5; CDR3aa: CASSGAGEETQYF
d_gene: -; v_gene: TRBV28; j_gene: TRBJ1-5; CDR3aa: CASRVDGYGPQHF
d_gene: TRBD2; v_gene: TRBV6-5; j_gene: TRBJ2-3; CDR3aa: CASSYDSGSTDTQYF
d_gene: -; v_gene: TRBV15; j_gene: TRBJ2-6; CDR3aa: CATSPITASGANVLTF
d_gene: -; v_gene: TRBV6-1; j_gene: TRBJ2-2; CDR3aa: CASSDADTGELFF
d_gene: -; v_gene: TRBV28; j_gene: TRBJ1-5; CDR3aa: CASSSPGDPSNQPQHF
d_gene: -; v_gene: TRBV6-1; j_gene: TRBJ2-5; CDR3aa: CASSVRVWLETQYF
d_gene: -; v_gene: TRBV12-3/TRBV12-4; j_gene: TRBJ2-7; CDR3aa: CASSLALGVREQYF
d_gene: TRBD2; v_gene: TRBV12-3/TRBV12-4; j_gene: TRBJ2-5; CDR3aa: CASSPGGFQETQYF
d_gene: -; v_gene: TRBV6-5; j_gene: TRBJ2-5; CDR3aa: CASSYGGGGQETQYF